The clone carrying this T cell receptor beta chain has a handful of counts. This entry belongs to a study of cytomegalovirus exposure and HLA in healthy donors. The PCR used 60 Vbeta and 13 Jbeta primers. Sequencing was performed with immunoSEQ multiplex PCR; in TCRdb, only in-frame clones are kept and a portion is missing. Of fewer than 150,000 clones listed, approximately 80% were seen once; the top ten hold around 5%. This TCR derives from a male donor in good health and CMV-seronegative. The sequencing input was PBMCs.

The CDR3 nucleotides are TGTGCCAGCAGTGAAGCTAGCGGTCAAGAGACCCAGTACTTC. It codes for CASSEASGQETQYF. The chain joins TRBV2 to TRBJ2-5; D might be TRBD2 (6 bases). CDR1 is SNHLY, CDR2 FYNNEI, per germline. Trimming shortened V by 0 bases and J by 2 bases, and 7 bases separated the two germline ends. This CDR3 spans 14 amino acids.